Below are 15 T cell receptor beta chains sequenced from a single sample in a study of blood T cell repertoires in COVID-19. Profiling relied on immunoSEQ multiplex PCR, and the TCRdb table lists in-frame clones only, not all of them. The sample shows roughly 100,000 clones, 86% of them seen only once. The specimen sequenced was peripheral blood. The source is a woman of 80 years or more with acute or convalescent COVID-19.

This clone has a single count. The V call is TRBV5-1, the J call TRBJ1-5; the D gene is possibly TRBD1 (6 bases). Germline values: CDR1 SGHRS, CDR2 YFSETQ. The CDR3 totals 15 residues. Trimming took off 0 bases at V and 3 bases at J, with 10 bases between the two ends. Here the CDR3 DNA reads TGCGCCAGCAGCTTGGGAGACAGGTTCAATCAGCCCCAGCATTTT. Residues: CASSLGDRFNQPQHF.

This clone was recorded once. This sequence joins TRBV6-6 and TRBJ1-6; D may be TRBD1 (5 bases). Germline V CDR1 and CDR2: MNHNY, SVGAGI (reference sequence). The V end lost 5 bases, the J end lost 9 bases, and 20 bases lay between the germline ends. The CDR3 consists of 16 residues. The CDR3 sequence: CASSPQGRSFGSPLHF. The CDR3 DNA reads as TGTGCCAGCAGTCCCCAGGGAAGGTCGTTCGGTTCACCCCTCCACTTT.

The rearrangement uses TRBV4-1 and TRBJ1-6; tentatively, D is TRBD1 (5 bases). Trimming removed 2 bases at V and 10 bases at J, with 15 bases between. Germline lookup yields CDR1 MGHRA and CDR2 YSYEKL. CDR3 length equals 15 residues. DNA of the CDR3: TGCGCCAGCAGCCAACGGGGGACTCTGCAGTCACCCCTCCACTTT. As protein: CASSQRGTLQSPLHF.

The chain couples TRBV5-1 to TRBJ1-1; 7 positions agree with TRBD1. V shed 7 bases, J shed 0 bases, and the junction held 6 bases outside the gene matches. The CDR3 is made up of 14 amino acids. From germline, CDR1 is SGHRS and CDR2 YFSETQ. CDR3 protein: CASVRDRMNTEAFF. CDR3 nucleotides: TGCGCCAGCGTCCGGGACAGAATGAACACTGAAGCTTTCTTT.

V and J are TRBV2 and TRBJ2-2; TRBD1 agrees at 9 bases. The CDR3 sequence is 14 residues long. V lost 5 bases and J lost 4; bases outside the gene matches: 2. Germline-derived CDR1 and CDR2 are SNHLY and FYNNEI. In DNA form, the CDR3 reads TGTGCCAGCAGTCCGGACAGGGGCACCGGGGAGCTGTTTTTT. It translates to CASSPDRGTGELFF.

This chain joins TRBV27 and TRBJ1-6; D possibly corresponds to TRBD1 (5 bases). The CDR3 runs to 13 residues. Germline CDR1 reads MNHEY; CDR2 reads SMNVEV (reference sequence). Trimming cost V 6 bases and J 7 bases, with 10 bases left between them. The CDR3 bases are TGTGCCAGCAGCTTCAGGGAAAATTCACCCCTCCACTTT. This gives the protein CASSFRENSPLHF.

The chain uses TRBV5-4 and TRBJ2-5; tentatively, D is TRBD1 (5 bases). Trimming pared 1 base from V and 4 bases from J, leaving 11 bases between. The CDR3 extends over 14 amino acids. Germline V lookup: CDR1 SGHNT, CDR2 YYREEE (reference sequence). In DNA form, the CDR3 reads TGTGCCAGCAGCTTGAGGGGTAGGGTAGAGACCCAGTACTTC. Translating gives CASSLRGRVETQYF.

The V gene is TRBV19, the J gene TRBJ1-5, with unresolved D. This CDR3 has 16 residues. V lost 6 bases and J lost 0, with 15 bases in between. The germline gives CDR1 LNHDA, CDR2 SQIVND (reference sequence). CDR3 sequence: CASSPRSSRSNQPQHF. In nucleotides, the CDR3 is TGTGCCAGTAGCCCGCGGAGCAGTCGTAGCAATCAGCCCCAGCATTTT.

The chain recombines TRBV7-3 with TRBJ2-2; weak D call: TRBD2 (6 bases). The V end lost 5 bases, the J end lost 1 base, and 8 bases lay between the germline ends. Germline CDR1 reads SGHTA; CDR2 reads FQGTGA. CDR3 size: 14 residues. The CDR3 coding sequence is TGTGCCAGCAGCAAGGGACTGAACACCGGGGAGCTGTTTTTT. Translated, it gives CASSKGLNTGELFF.

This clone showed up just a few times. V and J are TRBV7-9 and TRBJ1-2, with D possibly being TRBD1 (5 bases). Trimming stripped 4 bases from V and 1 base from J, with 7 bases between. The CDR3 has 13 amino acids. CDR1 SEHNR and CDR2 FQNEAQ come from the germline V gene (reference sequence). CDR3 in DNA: TGTGCCAGCAGCTCAGGGATTAACTATGGCTACACCTTC. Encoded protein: CASSSGINYGYTF.

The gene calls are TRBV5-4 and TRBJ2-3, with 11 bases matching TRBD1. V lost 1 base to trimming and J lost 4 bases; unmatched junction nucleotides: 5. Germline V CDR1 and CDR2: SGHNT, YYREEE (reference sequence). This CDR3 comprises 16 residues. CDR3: CASSLRDRGIADTQYF. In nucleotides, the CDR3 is TGTGCCAGCAGCTTGAGGGACAGGGGGATCGCAGATACGCAGTATTTT.

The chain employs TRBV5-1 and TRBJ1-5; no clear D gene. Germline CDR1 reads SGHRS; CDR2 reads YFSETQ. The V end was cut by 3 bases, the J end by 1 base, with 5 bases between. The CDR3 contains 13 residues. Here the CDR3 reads CASSSGSNQPQHF. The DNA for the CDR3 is TGCGCCAGCAGCTCCGGGAGCAATCAGCCCCAGCATTTT.

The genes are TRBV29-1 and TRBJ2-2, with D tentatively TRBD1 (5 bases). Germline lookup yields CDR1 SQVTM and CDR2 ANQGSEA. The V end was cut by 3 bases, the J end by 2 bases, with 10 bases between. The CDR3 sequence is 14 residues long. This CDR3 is CSVDATDNTGELFF. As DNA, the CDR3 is TGCAGCGTTGACGCGACAGACAACACCGGGGAGCTGTTTTTT.

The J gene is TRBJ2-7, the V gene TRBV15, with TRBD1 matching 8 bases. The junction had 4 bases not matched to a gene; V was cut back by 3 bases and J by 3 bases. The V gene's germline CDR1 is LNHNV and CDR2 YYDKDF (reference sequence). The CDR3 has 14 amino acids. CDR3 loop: CATSSRQGSYEQYF. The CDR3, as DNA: TGTGCCACCAGCAGTAGACAGGGGAGCTACGAGCAGTACTTC.

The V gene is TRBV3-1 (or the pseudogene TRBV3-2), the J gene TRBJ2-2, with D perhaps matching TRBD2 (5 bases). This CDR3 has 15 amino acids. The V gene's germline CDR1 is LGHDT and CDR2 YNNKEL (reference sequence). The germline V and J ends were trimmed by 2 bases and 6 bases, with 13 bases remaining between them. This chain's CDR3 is CASSQTRVGAGELFF. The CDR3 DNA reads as TGTGCCAGCAGCCAAACGCGGGTGGGCGCCGGGGAGCTGTTTTTT.